This entry describes one T cell receptor (beta chain). Its specificity is unknown. These data come from a study of immune evolution from preneoplasia to lung adenocarcinoma. Study-level background: HLA loss of heterozygosity: about 7% AIS, around 16% MIA, roughly 30% ADC, none AAH. Findings and caveats of the study: Highest clonality occurred in KRAS-mutant, not EGFR-mutant or double wild-type, nodules.

Premalignant or tumor cells were enriched by macro-dissection after pathologic assessment. Measured with immunoSEQ multiplex PCR; TCRdb has only the in-frame clones, and not every one. Of 8,000 to 9,000 clones in the sample, over 75% were seen once. The V gene's germline CDR1 is LNHDA and CDR2 SQIVND (reference sequence). The CDR3 extends over 12 amino acids. The V end was cut by 5 bases, the J end by 5 bases, with 9 bases between. The sequencing sample was made of FFPE minimally invasive lung adenocarcinoma tissue. The V gene is TRBV19, the J gene TRBJ1-1; D may be TRBD1 (6 bases). This sequence originates from a donor at least 70 years old with lung adenocarcinoma. CDR3 loop: CASSPQGTEAFF. The CDR3 bases are TGTGCCAGTAGTCCCCAGGGGACTGAAGCTTTCTTT.